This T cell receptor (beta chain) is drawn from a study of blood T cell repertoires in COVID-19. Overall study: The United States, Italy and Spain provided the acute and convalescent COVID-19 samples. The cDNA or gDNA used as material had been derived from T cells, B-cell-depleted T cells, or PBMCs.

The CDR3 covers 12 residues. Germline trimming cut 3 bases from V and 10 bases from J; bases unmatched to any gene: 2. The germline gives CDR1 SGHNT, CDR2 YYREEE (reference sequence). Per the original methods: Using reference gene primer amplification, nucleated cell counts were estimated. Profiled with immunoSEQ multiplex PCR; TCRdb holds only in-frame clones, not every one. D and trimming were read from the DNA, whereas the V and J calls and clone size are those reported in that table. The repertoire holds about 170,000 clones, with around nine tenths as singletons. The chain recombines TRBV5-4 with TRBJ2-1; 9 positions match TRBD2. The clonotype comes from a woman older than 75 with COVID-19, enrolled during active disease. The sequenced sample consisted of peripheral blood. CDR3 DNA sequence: TGTGCCAGCAGCTCGCTAGCGGGGGAGCAGTTCTTC. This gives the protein CASSSLAGEQFF.